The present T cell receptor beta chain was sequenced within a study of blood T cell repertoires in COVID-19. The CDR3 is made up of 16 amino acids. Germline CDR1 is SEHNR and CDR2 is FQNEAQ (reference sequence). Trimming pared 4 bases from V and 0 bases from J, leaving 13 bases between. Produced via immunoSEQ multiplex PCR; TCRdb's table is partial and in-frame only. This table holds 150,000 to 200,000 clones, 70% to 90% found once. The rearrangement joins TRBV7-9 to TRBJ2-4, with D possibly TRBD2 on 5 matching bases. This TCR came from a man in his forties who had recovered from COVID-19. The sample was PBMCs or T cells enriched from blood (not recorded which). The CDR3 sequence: CASSSMAGLAKNIQYF. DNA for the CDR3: TGTGCCAGCAGCTCCATGGCCGGACTAGCCAAAAACATTCAGTACTTC. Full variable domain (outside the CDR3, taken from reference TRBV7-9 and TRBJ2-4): DTGVSQNPRHKITKRGQNVTFRCDPISEHNRLYWYRQTLGQGPEFLTYFQNEAQLEKSRLLSDRFSAERPKGSFSTLEIQRTEQGDSAMYLCASSSMAGLAKNIQYFGAGTRLSVL.